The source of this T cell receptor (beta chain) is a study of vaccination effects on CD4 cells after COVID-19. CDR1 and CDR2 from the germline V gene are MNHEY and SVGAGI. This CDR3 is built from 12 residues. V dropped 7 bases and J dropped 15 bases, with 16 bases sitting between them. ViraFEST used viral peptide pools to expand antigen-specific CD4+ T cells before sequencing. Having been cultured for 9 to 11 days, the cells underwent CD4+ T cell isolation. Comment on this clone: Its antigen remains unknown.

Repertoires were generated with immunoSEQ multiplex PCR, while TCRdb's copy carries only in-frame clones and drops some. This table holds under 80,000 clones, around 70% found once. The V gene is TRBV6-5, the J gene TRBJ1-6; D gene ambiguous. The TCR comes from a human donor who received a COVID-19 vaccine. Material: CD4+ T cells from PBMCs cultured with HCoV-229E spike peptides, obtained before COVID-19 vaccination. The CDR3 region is CASKGVPDFLHF. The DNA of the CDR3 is TGTGCCAGCAAGGGAGTGCCCGATTTCCTCCACTTT.